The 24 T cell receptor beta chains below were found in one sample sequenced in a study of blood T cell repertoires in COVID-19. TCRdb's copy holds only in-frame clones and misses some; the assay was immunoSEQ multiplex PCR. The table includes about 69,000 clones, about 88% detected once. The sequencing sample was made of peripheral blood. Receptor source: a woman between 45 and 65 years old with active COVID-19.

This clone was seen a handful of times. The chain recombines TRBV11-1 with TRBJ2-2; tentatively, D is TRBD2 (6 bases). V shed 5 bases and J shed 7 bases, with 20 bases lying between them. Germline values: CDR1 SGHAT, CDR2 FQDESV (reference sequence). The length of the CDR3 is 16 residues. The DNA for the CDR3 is TGTGCCAGCAGCCTAAACGGGAATCTAGCGCACGGGGAGCTGTTTTTT. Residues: CASSLNGNLAHGELFF.

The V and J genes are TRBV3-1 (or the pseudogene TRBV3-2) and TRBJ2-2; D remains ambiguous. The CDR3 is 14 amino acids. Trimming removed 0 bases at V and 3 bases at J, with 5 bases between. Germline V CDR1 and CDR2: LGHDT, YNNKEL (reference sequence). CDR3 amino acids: CASSQDGYTGELFF. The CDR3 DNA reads TGTGCCAGCAGCCAAGACGGGTACACCGGGGAGCTGTTTTTT.

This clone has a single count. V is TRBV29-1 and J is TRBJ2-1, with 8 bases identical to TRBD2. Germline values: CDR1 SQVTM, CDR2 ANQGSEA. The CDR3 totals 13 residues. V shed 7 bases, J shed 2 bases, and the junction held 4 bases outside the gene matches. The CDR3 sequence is CSARGLAYNEQFF. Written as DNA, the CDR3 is TGCAGCGCACGGGGACTAGCCTACAATGAGCAGTTCTTC.

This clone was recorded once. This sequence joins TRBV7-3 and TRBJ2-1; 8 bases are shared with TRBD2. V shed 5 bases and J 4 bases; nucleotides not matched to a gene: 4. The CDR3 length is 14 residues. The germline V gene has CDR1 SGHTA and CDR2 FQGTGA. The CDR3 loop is CASSVGTSYNEQFF. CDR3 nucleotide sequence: TGTGCCAGCAGCGTAGGGACTAGTTACAATGAGCAGTTCTTC.

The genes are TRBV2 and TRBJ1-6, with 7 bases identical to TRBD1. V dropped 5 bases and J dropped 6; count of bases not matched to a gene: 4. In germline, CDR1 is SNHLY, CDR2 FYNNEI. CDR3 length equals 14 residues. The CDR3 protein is CASSHRDSNSPLHF. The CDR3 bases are TGTGCCAGCAGTCACCGGGACAGTAATTCACCCCTCCACTTT.

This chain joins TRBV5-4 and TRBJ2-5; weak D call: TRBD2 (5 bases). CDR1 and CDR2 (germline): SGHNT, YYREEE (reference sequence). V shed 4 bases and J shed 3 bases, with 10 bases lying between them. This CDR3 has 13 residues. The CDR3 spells CASSLQAEETQYF. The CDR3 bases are TGTGCCAGCAGCCTACAAGCGGAAGAGACCCAGTACTTC.

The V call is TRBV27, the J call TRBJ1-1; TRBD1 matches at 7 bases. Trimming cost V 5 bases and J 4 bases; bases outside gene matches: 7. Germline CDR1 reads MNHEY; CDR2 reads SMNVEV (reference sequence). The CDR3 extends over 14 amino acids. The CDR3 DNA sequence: TGTGCCAGCAGTAACAGGGGACGGAGCACTGAAGCTTTCTTT. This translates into CASSNRGRSTEAFF.

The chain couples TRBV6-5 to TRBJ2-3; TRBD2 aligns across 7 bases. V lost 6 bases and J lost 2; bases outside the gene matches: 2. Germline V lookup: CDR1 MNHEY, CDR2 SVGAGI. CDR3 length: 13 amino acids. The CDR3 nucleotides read TGTGCCAGCAGGCGGGACTACACAGATACGCAGTATTTT. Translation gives CASRRDYTDTQYF.

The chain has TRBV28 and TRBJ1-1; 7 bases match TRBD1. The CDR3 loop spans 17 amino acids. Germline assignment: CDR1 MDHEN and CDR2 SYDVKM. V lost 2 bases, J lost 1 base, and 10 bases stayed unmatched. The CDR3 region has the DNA TGTGCCAGCAGTTTAAATACAGGGGCCGGCCAGAACACTGAAGCTTTCTTT. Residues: CASSLNTGAGQNTEAFF.

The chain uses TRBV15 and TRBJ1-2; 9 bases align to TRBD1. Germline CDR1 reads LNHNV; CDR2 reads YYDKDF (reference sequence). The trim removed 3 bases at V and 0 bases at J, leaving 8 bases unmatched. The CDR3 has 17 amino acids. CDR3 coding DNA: TGTGCCACCAGCAGTTGGACAGGGGCCTTAGCTAACTATGGCTACACCTTC. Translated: CATSSWTGALANYGYTF.

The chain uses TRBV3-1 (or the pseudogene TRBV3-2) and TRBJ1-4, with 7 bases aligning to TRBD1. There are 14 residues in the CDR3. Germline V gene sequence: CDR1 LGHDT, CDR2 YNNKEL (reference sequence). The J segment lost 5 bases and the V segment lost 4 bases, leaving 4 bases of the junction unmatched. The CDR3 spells CASSRQGENEKLFF. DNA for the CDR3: TGTGCCAGCAGCCGCCAGGGGGAGAATGAAAAACTGTTTTTT.

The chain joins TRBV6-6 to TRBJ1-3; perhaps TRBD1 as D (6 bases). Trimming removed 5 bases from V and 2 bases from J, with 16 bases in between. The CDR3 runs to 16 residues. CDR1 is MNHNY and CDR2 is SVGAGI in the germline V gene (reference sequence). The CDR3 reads CASSTVTGTAGNTIYF. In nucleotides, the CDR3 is TGTGCCAGCAGTACGGTGACAGGTACCGCTGGAAACACCATATATTTT.

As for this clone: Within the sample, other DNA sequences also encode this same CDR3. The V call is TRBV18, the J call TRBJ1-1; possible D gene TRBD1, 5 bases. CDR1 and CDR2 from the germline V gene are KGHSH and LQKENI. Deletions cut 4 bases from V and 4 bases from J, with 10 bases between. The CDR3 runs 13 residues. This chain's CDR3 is CASSRGVATEAFF. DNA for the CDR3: TGTGCCAGCTCACGGGGGGTAGCCACTGAAGCTTTCTTT.

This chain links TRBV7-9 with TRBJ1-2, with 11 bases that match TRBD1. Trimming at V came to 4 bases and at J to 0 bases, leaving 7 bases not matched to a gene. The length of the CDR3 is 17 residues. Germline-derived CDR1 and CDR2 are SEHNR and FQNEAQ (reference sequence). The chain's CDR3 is CASSWGQGVPSNYGYTF. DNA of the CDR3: TGTGCCAGCAGCTGGGGACAGGGGGTCCCTTCTAACTATGGCTACACCTTC.

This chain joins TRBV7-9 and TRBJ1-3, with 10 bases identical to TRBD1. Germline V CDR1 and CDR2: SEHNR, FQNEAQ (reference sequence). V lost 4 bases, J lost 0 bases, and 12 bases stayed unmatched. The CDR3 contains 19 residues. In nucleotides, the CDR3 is TGTGCCAGCAGCTCCTGGACAGGGGGTCTCTTCTCCTCTGGAAACACCATATATTTT. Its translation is CASSSWTGGLFSSGNTIYF.

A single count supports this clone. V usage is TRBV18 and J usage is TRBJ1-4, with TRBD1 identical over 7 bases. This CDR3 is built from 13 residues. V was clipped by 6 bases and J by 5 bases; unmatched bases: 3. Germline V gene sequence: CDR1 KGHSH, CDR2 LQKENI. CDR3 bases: TGTGCCAGCTCGGGACAGCAGAATGAAAAACTGTTTTTT. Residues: CASSGQQNEKLFF.

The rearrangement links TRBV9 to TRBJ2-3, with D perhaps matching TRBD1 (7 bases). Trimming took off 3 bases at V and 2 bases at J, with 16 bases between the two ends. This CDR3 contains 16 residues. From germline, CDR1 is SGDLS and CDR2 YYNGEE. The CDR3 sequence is CASSGGDRSYTDTQYF. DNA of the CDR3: TGTGCCAGCAGCGGGGGGGACAGATCTTACACAGATACGCAGTATTTT.

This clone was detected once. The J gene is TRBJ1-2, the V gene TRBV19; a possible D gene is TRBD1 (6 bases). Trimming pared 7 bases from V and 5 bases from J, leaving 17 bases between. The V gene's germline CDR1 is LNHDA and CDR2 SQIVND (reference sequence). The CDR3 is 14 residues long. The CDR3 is CASNPTGTNYGYTF. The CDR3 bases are TGTGCCAGTAACCCCACCGGGACAAATTATGGCTACACCTTC.

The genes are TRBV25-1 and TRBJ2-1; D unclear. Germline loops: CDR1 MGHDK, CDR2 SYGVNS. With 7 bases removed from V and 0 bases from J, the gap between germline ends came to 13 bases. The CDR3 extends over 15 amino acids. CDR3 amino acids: CASNHGYSSYNEQFF. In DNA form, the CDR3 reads TGTGCCAGCAATCATGGGTACAGCTCCTACAATGAGCAGTTCTTC.

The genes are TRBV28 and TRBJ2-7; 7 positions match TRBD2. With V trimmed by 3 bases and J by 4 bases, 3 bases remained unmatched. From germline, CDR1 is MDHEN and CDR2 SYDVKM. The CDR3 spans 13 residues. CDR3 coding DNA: TGTGCCAGCAGTTTCGTGGGGGGGTACGAGCAGTACTTC. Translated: CASSFVGGYEQYF.

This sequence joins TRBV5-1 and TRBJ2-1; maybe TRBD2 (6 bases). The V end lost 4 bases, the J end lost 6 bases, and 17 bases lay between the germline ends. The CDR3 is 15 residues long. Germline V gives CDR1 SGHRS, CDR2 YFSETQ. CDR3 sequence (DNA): TGCGCCAGCAGCGTAATTAGCGGCACGTTCAATGAGCAGTTCTTC. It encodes CASSVISGTFNEQFF.

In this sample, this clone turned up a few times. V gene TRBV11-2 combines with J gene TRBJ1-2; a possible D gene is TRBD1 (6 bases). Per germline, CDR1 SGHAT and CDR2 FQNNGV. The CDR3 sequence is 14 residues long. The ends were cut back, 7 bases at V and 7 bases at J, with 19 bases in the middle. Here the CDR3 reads CASTRTGWDRGYTF. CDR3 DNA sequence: TGTGCCAGCACGCGCACAGGGTGGGATCGTGGCTACACCTTC.

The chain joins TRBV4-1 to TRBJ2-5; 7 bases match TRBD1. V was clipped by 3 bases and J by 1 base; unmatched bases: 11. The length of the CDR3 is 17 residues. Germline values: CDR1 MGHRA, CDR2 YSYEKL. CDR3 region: CASSHPQGRGFQETQYF. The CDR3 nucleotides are TGCGCCAGCAGCCACCCACAGGGCAGGGGGTTCCAAGAGACCCAGTACTTC.

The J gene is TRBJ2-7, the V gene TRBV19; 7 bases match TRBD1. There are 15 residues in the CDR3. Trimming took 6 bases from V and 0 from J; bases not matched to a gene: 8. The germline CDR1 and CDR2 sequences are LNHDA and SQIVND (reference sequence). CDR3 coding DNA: TGTGCCAGTAGCCCAACGACAGGGTTCTCCTACGAGCAGTACTTC. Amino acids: CASSPTTGFSYEQYF.